A selection of T cell receptor beta chains follows, all from one sample in a study of T-cell reconstitution after alpha-beta-depleted transplantation in children. TCRdb redid the calling of the PCR reads with MiXCR, one entry per CDR3 protein. The sample contains 250,000 to 400,000 distinct CDR3 sequences, 20% to 30% of which appear only once. This specimen was PBMCs, mostly from graft donor cells, taken 180 days after TCRalphabeta/CD19-depleted stem cell transplant. These receptor sequences come from a male patient under 18 who had a stem cell transplant for acute lymphoblastic leukemia, so the T cells may come from the graft donor. The CDR3 runs from the conserved cysteine through the conserved F or W. D genes are given only for firm matches. The size of a clone is reported for some rows only, either as once, few or many, or as a class for expanded clones.

size	D	V	J	CDR3	DNA
few	-	TRBV12-3/TRBV12-4	TRBJ2-6	CASSWTGSGANVLTF	TGTGCCAGCAGTTGGACCGGCTCTGGGGCCAACGTCCTGACTTTC
-	TRBD1	TRBV9	TRBJ1-6	CASSATGDSYNSPLHF	TGTGCCAGCAGCGCAACAGGGGACTCCTATAATTCACCCCTCCACTTT
few	-	TRBV11-2	TRBJ2-1	CASSLVGWNEQFF	TGTGCCAGCAGCTTAGTAGGGTGGAATGAGCAGTTCTTC
-	TRBD1	TRBV18	TRBJ2-6	CASSPIEFTGDGANVLTF	TGTGCCAGCTCACCGATTGAATTTACAGGGGACGGGGCCAACGTCCTGACTTTC
-	-	TRBV4-1	TRBJ1-2	CASTLNRANGYTF	TGCGCCAGCACCCTAAACAGGGCAAATGGCTACACCTTC
few	TRBD2	TRBV10-3	TRBJ2-5	CAINSGSKQETQYF	TGTGCCATCAATAGCGGGAGTAAACAAGAGACCCAGTACTTC
-	-	TRBV5-1	TRBJ2-3	CASSPGGGGQGTDTQYF	TGCGCCAGCAGCCCTGGCGGGGGAGGACAGGGCACAGATACGCAGTATTTT
few	TRBD2	TRBV7-9	TRBJ2-1	CASSSTQLAGVGNEQFF	TGTGCCAGCAGCTCTACCCAACTAGCGGGAGTCGGCAATGAGCAGTTCTTC
-	-	TRBV18	TRBJ2-5	CASSSYSQAQETQYF	TGTGCCAGCTCATCATATTCCCAGGCCCAAGAGACCCAGTACTTC
-	-	TRBV27	TRBJ1-5	CASSLYWDSNQPQHF	TGTGCCAGCAGTTTATATTGGGACAGCAATCAGCCCCAGCATTTT
-	TRBD1	TRBV4-1	TRBJ1-2	CASSQEEGGGAVVGYTF	TGCGCCAGCAGCCAAGAGGAGGGAGGGGGCGCGGTGGTGGGCTACACCTTC
-	TRBD1	TRBV18	TRBJ2-3	CASSPLGTGGKDTQYF	TGTGCCAGCTCACCACTCGGGACAGGGGGCAAAGATACGCAGTATTTT
-	-	TRBV9	TRBJ2-5	CASSLGLSGETQYF	TGTGCCAGCAGCCTTGGACTCTCCGGAGAGACCCAGTACTTC
few	-	TRBV5-1	TRBJ1-1	CASTIQENTEAFF	TGCGCCAGCACCATTCAGGAGAACACTGAAGCTTTCTTT
-	TRBD2	TRBV6-5	TRBJ2-1	CASSYSFTGTSGSEQFF	TGTGCCAGCAGTTACTCGTTCACCGGGACTAGCGGCAGTGAGCAGTTCTTC
-	-	TRBV29-1	TRBJ2-7	CSVVGSTSYEQYF	TGCAGCGTTGTTGGATCCACCTCCTACGAGCAGTACTTC
-	-	TRBV9	TRBJ1-4	CASSKGEKLFF	TGTGCCAGCAGCAAGGGTGAAAAACTGTTTTTT
-	-	TRBV5-1	TRBJ1-1	CASSLAAGGAMNTEAFF	TGCGCCAGCAGCTTGGCCGCAGGCGGAGCCATGAACACTGAAGCTTTCTTT
-	-	TRBV25-1	TRBJ2-5	CASSESGAGQETQYF	TGTGCCAGCAGTGAATCAGGGGCGGGCCAAGAGACCCAGTACTTC
few	TRBD2	TRBV9	TRBJ2-3	CASSVGGRGTDTQYF	TGTGCCAGCAGCGTAGGCGGGAGAGGTACAGATACGCAGTATTTT
few	-	TRBV6-2/TRBV6-3	TRBJ1-1	CASSYPRDRLGTEAFF	TGTGCCAGCAGTTACCCCCGAGACAGGCTGGGCACTGAAGCTTTCTTT
-	TRBD1	TRBV6-1	TRBJ1-6	CASSSPGTDNSPLHF	TGTGCCAGCAGTAGCCCCGGGACAGATAATTCACCCCTCCACTTT
few	TRBD1	TRBV29-1	TRBJ2-4	CSVEWTGDVNIQYF	TGCAGCGTTGAGTGGACAGGGGATGTAAACATTCAGTACTTC
few	TRBD2	TRBV28	TRBJ2-3	CASSLPTSSGRVDTQYF	TGTGCCAGCAGTTTACCAACCTCTAGCGGGAGGGTAGATACGCAGTATTTT
-	TRBD2	TRBV5-1	TRBJ2-2	CASSMGRATITGELFF	TGCGCCAGCAGCATGGGGAGGGCCACCATCACCGGGGAGCTGTTTTTT
-	-	TRBV3-1	TRBJ2-4	CASSSYRTSLAKNIQYF	TGTGCCAGCAGCTCATACAGGACTTCACTAGCCAAAAACATTCAGTACTTC
few	-	TRBV29-1	TRBJ1-2	CSVDVLLTQGANYGYTF	TGCAGCGTTGACGTATTGCTGACCCAGGGAGCTAACTATGGCTACACCTTC
-	-	TRBV19	TRBJ2-1	CASSIMKTDEQFF	TGTGCCAGTAGTATTATGAAGACTGATGAGCAGTTCTTC
-	-	TRBV7-6	TRBJ2-2	CASSLGTSSGELFF	TGTGCCAGCAGCTTAGGGACGTCGTCCGGGGAGCTGTTTTTT
-	-	TRBV20-1	TRBJ2-5	CSARTFPGQETQYF	TGCAGTGCTAGAACGTTCCCGGGGCAAGAGACCCAGTACTTC
-	TRBD1	TRBV7-2	TRBJ2-1	CASSLGTGREQFF	TGTGCCAGCAGCTTAGGGACAGGGCGTGAGCAGTTCTTC
-	-	TRBV20-1	TRBJ2-3	CSARGNPPQYF	TGCAGTGCTAGAGGGAATCCCCCGCAGTATTTT
-	TRBD2	TRBV7-3	TRBJ2-5	CASSPSGRGETQYF	TGTGCCAGCAGCCCTAGCGGGAGGGGAGAGACCCAGTACTTC